What follows are 26 T cell receptor beta chains derived from one specimen sequenced in a study of cytomegalovirus exposure and HLA in healthy donors. The PCR had 60 Vbeta and 13 Jbeta primers. Clones were read by immunoSEQ multiplex PCR, and TCRdb kept only the in-frame ones, dropping some. The sample holds roughly 190,000 clones, roughly three quarters seen once. Sequenced: PBMCs. These receptors were taken from a woman aged 45-65 years in good health and CMV-seronegative.

The chain links TRBV28 to TRBJ2-7; 9 bases align to TRBD2. The CDR3 consists of 14 residues. J was trimmed by 3 bases and V by 8 bases; bases with no gene match: 8. The V gene's germline CDR1 is MDHEN and CDR2 SYDVKM. CDR3 coding DNA: TGTGCCAGCTTTAGCGGGGGCCACGTCTACGAGCAGTACTTC. This translates into CASFSGGHVYEQYF.

The chain carries TRBV13 and TRBJ1-4; TRBD1 is a possible D gene (5 bases). The V end was cut by 2 bases, the J end by 3 bases, with 7 bases between. The CDR3 contains 14 residues. Germline V gene lookup returns CDR1 PRHDT and CDR2 FYEKMQ (reference sequence). The CDR3 loop reads CASSLKTANEKLFF. The CDR3 nucleotides are TGTGCCAGCAGCTTAAAGACAGCTAATGAAAAACTGTTTTTT.

This clone has only a few counts. This sequence joins TRBV4-3 and TRBJ1-2; 12 nucleotides align to TRBD1. This CDR3 is built from 14 residues. Germline values: CDR1 LGHNA, CDR2 YSLEER. Losses at the gene ends were 3 bases for V and 8 bases for J; bases not matched to a gene: 4. The DNA for the CDR3 is TGCGCCAGCAGCCAGGGACAGGGGGCGCAGGGCTACACCTTC. Residues: CASSQGQGAQGYTF.

The chain recombines TRBV2 with TRBJ1-5, with unresolved D. Germline assignment: CDR1 SNHLY and CDR2 FYNNEI. Trimming stripped 6 bases from V and 6 bases from J, with 9 bases between. This CDR3 is built from 12 residues. As DNA, the CDR3 is TGTGCCAGCAGGGCCTTTTCTCAGCCCCAGCATTTT. Its protein is CASRAFSQPQHF.

The chain carries TRBV5-8 and TRBJ1-5; 9 nucleotides align to TRBD1. V shed 7 bases and J 7 bases; nucleotides not matched to a gene: 15. This CDR3 is 16 amino acids long. Germline CDR1 and CDR2: SGHTS and YDEGEE. The CDR3 region has the DNA TGTGCCAGCGTCTACCTCACGGGACAGGGCATCCAGCCCCAGCATTTT. Its translation: CASVYLTGQGIQPQHF.

This chain uses TRBV11-2 with TRBJ1-1; 9 positions match TRBD1. Germline V lookup: CDR1 SGHAT, CDR2 FQNNGV. The trim removed 2 bases at V and 5 bases at J, leaving 6 bases unmatched. This CDR3 contains 15 residues. CDR3 DNA: TGTGCCAGCAGCTTAACAGGGGGCGCGGGTACTGAAGCTTTCTTT. Translation gives CASSLTGGAGTEAFF.

The J gene is TRBJ1-1, the V gene TRBV7-3, with a possible D match to TRBD1 (6 bases). Germline V lookup: CDR1 SGHTA, CDR2 FQGTGA. V was pared by 7 bases and J by 5 bases, with 14 bases between. This CDR3 has 13 residues. CDR3 protein: CASTLKGGTEAFF. The CDR3 DNA reads as TGTGCCAGCACCCTAAAGGGGGGGACTGAAGCTTTCTTT.

This rearrangement joins TRBV9 to TRBJ2-2; 10 bases map to TRBD2. V dropped 0 bases and J dropped 0; count of bases not matched to a gene: 8. From germline, CDR1 is SGDLS and CDR2 YYNGEE. The length of the CDR3 is 19 residues. CDR3 sequence reads: CASSVAGLAGDTNTGELFF. The CDR3 DNA reads as TGTGCCAGCAGCGTAGCGGGGCTAGCGGGAGATACGAACACCGGGGAGCTGTTTTTT.

This clone was picked up a small number of times. The chain joins TRBV5-1 to TRBJ2-1, with 10 bases matching TRBD1. The length of the CDR3 is 15 residues. V dropped 2 bases and J dropped 6; count of bases not matched to a gene: 5. The germline CDR1 and CDR2 sequences are SGHRS and YFSETQ. CDR3 amino acids: CASSFSGTGANEQFF. The CDR3 nucleotides are TGCGCCAGCAGCTTCTCCGGGACAGGGGCCAATGAGCAGTTCTTC.

The CDR3 nucleotides read TGTGCCAGTAGTTCGCCGACAGGGTGGGAGACCCAGTACTTC. Residues: CASSSPTGWETQYF. V and J are TRBV19 and TRBJ2-5, with 7 positions matching TRBD1. CDR3 length equals 14 residues. CDR1 is LNHDA, CDR2 SQIVND, per germline (reference sequence). The junction had 8 bases not matched to a gene; V was cut back by 5 bases and J by 5 bases.

The V call is TRBV5-1, the J call TRBJ2-5; TRBD2 matches at 9 bases. Per germline, CDR1 SGHRS and CDR2 YFSETQ. The CDR3 has 15 residues. Trimming took 2 bases from V and 3 from J; bases not matched to a gene: 5. In DNA form, the CDR3 reads TGCGCCAGCAGCTTAGGGACTAGCAACGAAGAGACCCAGTACTTC. This codes for CASSLGTSNEETQYF.

The chain uses TRBV5-5 and TRBJ1-4; D may be TRBD1 (6 bases). The CDR3 has 14 residues. Germline CDR1 SGHKS, CDR2 YYEKEE (reference sequence). The V and J ends lost 4 bases and 3 bases respectively, with 10 bases between them. CDR3 sequence reads: CASSTGNSNEKLFF. The CDR3 DNA sequence: TGTGCCAGCAGCACAGGGAACTCTAATGAAAAACTGTTTTTT.

V and J are TRBV7-2 and TRBJ2-7; TRBD2 agrees at 12 bases. Per the germline V gene, CDR1 is SGHTA and CDR2 is FQGNSA. The CDR3 contains 13 residues. V shed 6 bases and J 6 bases; nucleotides not matched to a gene: 3. The CDR3 region has the DNA TGTGCCAGCAGTTCGACTAGCGGGAGCGAGCAGTACTTC. It encodes CASSSTSGSEQYF.

This clone was picked up one time. The chain has TRBV5-1 and TRBJ2-3; D is unresolved. V shed 3 bases and J shed 6 bases, with 14 bases lying between them. This CDR3 is built from 14 residues. Germline V gene sequence: CDR1 SGHRS, CDR2 YFSETQ. The CDR3 region has the DNA TGCGCCAGCAGCTCTTCGTGGAGCGTCGATACGCAGTATTTT. Residues: CASSSSWSVDTQYF.

This clone has just one count. This rearrangement joins TRBV29-1 to TRBJ1-2; maybe TRBD1 (6 bases). Trimming pared 7 bases from V and 11 bases from J, leaving 29 bases between. Germline V gene sequence: CDR1 SQVTM, CDR2 ANQGSEA. The CDR3 loop spans 15 amino acids. The CDR3, as DNA: TGCAGCGCAGATATTTCCGGAGGGGGACTAATGGGGTACACCTTC. Translating it yields CSADISGGGLMGYTF.

The chain employs TRBV6-5 and TRBJ2-6; D unclear. Germline V lookup: CDR1 MNHEY, CDR2 SVGAGI. This CDR3 region has 14 residues. Trimming removed 5 bases at V and 1 base at J, with 6 bases between. In DNA form, the CDR3 reads TGTGCCAGCAGTCGCGCGTCTGGGGCCAACGTCCTGACTTTC. Protein product: CASSRASGANVLTF.

The chain is built from TRBV5-4 and TRBJ2-7, with 8 bases matching TRBD2. V was clipped by 1 base and J by 3 bases; unmatched bases: 6. The CDR3 totals 15 residues. Per the germline V gene, CDR1 is SGHNT and CDR2 is YYREEE (reference sequence). The CDR3 spells CASSLKGGTSYEQYF. The DNA for the CDR3 is TGTGCCAGCAGCTTGAAAGGGGGGACTAGCTACGAGCAGTACTTC.

The V and J genes are TRBV11-2 and TRBJ2-7; D uncertain. CDR3 length: 13 amino acids. Germline loops: CDR1 SGHAT, CDR2 FQNNGV. V lost 0 bases to trimming and J lost 6 bases, with 9 bases between them. The CDR3 is CASSLDSRGEQYF. CDR3 nucleotide sequence: TGTGCCAGCAGCTTAGATAGTAGAGGCGAGCAGTACTTC.

The CDR3 region is CASSPRTATNEKLFF. CDR3 DNA: TGTGCCAGCAGCCCCCGGACAGCAACTAATGAAAAACTGTTTTTT. J is TRBJ1-4 and V is TRBV7-2; perhaps TRBD1 as D (6 bases). V was clipped by 5 bases and J by 0 bases, with 10 bases between them. The CDR3 consists of 15 residues. Germline assignment: CDR1 SGHTA and CDR2 FQGNSA.

This rearrangement joins TRBV6-4 to TRBJ2-7, with TRBD1 as a possible D gene (5 bases). Trimming stripped 0 bases from V and 6 bases from J, with 9 bases between. Germline V lookup: CDR1 MRHNA, CDR2 SNTAGT. The CDR3 covers 13 residues. This chain's CDR3 is CASSDSERGEQYF. The CDR3 bases are TGTGCCAGCAGTGACTCTGAAAGGGGCGAGCAGTACTTC.

The CDR3 region has the DNA TGTGCCAGCTCATTGGGACAGGGGAGGACTGAAGCTTTCTTT. Translated, it gives CASSLGQGRTEAFF. The chain has TRBV18 and TRBJ1-1; 10 positions match TRBD1. CDR3 length: 14 residues. Trimming cost V 5 bases and J 5 bases; bases outside gene matches: 5. Germline-derived CDR1 and CDR2 are KGHSH and LQKENI.

The chain joins TRBV11-3 to TRBJ2-2; 10 positions agree with TRBD2. V gave up 0 bases and J gave up 4 bases; unmatched junction bases: 5. This CDR3 is 17 amino acids long. The V gene's germline CDR1 is SGHNT and CDR2 YENEEA. CDR3 DNA sequence: TGTGCCAGCAGCTTAGAATCACTAGCGGGAATCACCGGGGAGCTGTTTTTT. This gives the protein CASSLESLAGITGELFF.

This chain connects TRBV2 to TRBJ2-1; TRBD1 matches 10 bases. Trimming took 5 bases from V and 6 from J; bases not matched to a gene: 7. This CDR3 spans 15 amino acids. Germline V lookup: CDR1 SNHLY, CDR2 FYNNEI. CDR3 sequence (DNA): TGTGCCAGCAGTCGCGACAGGGGGCGAACCAATGAGCAGTTCTTC. Its protein product is CASSRDRGRTNEQFF.

This rearrangement joins TRBV6-4 to TRBJ2-4; 7 bases are a match to TRBD1. CDR3 length: 18 amino acids. CDR1 is MRHNA, CDR2 SNTAGT, per germline. V was clipped by 5 bases and J by 1 base; unmatched bases: 14. The CDR3 here is CASSSAITGAGAKNIQYF. CDR3 sequence (DNA): TGTGCCAGCAGTTCGGCAATAACAGGGGCAGGGGCCAAAAACATTCAGTACTTC.

CDR3 sequence (DNA): TGTGCCAGCAGCTGGGGGGGCAATGAGCAGTTCTTC. Protein: CASSWGGNEQFF. The rearrangement links TRBV27 to TRBJ2-1, with 7 bases fitting TRBD2. The CDR3 runs 12 residues. J was trimmed by 6 bases and V by 6 bases; bases with no gene match: 2. Germline assignment: CDR1 MNHEY and CDR2 SMNVEV (reference sequence).

The chain couples TRBV6-1 to TRBJ2-7, with D perhaps matching TRBD1 (6 bases). Germline V gives CDR1 MNHNS, CDR2 SASEGT. The V end was cut by 8 bases, the J end by 4 bases, with 21 bases between. The CDR3 covers 15 residues. The CDR3 spells CASDRLRGSRYEQYF. The CDR3 nucleotides are TGTGCCAGCGACCGGCTGAGGGGGAGCAGGTACGAGCAGTACTTC.